This TCR beta chain was sequenced during a study of T cell changes during pregnancy in multiple sclerosis. Unmatched junction bases numbered 8, after V lost 6 bases and J lost 1 base. The germline V gene encodes CDR1 LNHDA and CDR2 SQIVND (reference sequence). This CDR3 is built from 16 residues. Generated by immunoSEQ multiplex PCR, the TCRdb table keeps only in-frame clones and is missing some. This sample has tens of thousands of clones, with more than 85% found just once. Only a few counts were recorded for this clone. Sequencing used peripheral blood, obtained in the first trimester of pregnancy. The sequence derives from a female donor with multiple sclerosis, enrolled in a pregnancy study. This chain uses TRBV19 with TRBJ2-2; 7 nucleotides agree with TRBD1. The CDR3 DNA reads as TGTGCCAGTAGCCCGTATGGGACAGTGAACACCGGGGAGCTGTTTTTT. Amino acids: CASSPYGTVNTGELFF.